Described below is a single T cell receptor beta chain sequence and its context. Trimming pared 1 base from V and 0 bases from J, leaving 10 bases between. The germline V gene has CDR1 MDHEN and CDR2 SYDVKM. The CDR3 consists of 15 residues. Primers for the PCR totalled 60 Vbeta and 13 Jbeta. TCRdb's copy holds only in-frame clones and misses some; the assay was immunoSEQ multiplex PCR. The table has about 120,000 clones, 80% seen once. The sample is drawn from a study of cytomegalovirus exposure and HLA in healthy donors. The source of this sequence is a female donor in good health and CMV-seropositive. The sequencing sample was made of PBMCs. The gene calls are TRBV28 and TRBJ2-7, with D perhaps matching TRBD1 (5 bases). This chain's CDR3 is CASSLSGAASYEQYF. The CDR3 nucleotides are TGTGCCAGCAGTTTATCTGGGGCGGCCTCCTACGAGCAGTACTTC.